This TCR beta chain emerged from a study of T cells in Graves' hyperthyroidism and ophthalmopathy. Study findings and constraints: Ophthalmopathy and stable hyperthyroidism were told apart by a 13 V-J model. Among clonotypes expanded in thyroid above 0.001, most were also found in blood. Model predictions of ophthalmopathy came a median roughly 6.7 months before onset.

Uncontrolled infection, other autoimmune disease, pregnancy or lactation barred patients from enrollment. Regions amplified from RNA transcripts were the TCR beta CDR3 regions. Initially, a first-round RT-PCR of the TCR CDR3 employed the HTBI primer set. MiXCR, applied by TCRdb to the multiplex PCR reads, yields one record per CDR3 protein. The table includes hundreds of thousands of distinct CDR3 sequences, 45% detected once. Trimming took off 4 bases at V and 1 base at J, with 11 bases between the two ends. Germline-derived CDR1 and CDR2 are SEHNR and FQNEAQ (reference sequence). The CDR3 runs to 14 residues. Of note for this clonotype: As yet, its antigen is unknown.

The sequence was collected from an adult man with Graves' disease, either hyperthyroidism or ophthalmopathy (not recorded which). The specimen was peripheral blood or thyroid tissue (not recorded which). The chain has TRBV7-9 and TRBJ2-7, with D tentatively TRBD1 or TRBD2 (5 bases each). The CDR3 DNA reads TGTGCCAGCAGCTCGGGACCACTATCCTACGAGCAGTACTTC. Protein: CASSSGPLSYEQYF.